What follows are 16 T cell receptor beta chains derived from one specimen sequenced in a study of Ad26.COV2.S vaccination and SARS-CoV-2 variants. The treatment is: approximately 18 received Ad26.COV2.S at low or high dose, single or two shots; about 5 received placebo; per-sample allocation not given. Following the first vaccine or placebo injection, samples were taken on day 63. Data came from immunoSEQ multiplex PCR; TCRdb stores just in-frame clones and leaves some out. The sample yields roughly 400,000 clones, 92% seen once. The specimen was peripheral blood, collected in a trial of Ad26.COV2.S vaccine versus placebo. These receptors all stem from a person between 18 and 59 years old who received the Ad26.COV2.S COVID-19 vaccine or a placebo.

This clone was seen a single time. The chain couples TRBV19 to TRBJ2-3; the match to TRBD1 covers 11 bases. This CDR3 region has 15 residues. V lost 6 bases and J lost 4; bases outside the gene matches: 6. CDR1 and CDR2 (germline): LNHDA, SQIVND (reference sequence). The CDR3 reads CASSSGQGVSDTQYF. The CDR3 DNA reads as TGTGCCAGTAGCTCGGGACAGGGGGTATCAGATACGCAGTATTTT.

The chain carries TRBV3-1 (or the pseudogene TRBV3-2) and TRBJ2-5; 10 nucleotides align to TRBD1. The germline CDR1 and CDR2 sequences are LGHDT and YNNKEL (reference sequence). The CDR3 spans 16 residues. V gave up 4 bases and J gave up 5 bases; unmatched junction bases: 10. This chain's CDR3 is CASSLRQGAFFETQYF. The CDR3 DNA follows: TGTGCCAGCAGCCTCAGACAGGGGGCGTTTTTTGAGACCCAGTACTTC.

The V call is TRBV7-2, the J call TRBJ2-1; tentative D call: TRBD2 (5 bases). CDR1 is SGHTA, CDR2 FQGNSA, per germline. Trimming took off 7 bases at V and 14 bases at J, with 27 bases between the two ends. CDR3 length equals 15 residues. In DNA form, the CDR3 reads TGTGCCAGCAACTTTGGTTATTGGTTTTCGGGGTCCGAGTTCTTC. Protein sequence: CASNFGYWFSGSEFF.

V is TRBV4-2 and J is TRBJ1-2, with D hard to call. The V end lost 0 bases, the J end lost 2 bases, and 10 bases lay between the germline ends. The CDR3 extends over 15 amino acids. Germline CDR1 and CDR2: LGHNA and YNFKEQ. This CDR3 is CASSQDTLLNYGYTF. As DNA, the CDR3 is TGTGCCAGCAGCCAAGATACGCTACTCAACTATGGCTACACCTTC.

The genes are TRBV11-3 and TRBJ2-2; D remains unclear. The CDR3 has 13 residues. Germline values: CDR1 SGHNT, CDR2 YENEEA. The germline V and J ends were trimmed by 6 bases and 3 bases, with 8 bases remaining between them. The CDR3 DNA reads TGTGCCAGCAGTCAGGCCCACACCGGGGAGCTGTTTTTT. Residues: CASSQAHTGELFF.

The chain links TRBV7-9 to TRBJ2-2, with TRBD2 matching 9 bases. Germline CDR1 is SEHNR and CDR2 is FQNEAQ (reference sequence). Unmatched junction bases numbered 18, after V lost 4 bases and J lost 6 bases. This CDR3 has 19 amino acids. CDR3 DNA sequence: TGTGCCAGCAGCTCTACGGTCTGGCTAGCGGGGACGGATGCCGGGGAGCTGTTTTTT. The encoded protein is CASSSTVWLAGTDAGELFF.

This sequence joins TRBV3-1 (or the pseudogene TRBV3-2) and TRBJ2-7; TRBD2 agrees at 7 bases. With V trimmed by 1 base and J by 5 bases, 8 bases remained unmatched. Per the germline V gene, CDR1 is LGHDT and CDR2 is YNNKEL (reference sequence). The CDR3 extends over 15 amino acids. The CDR3 DNA reads as TGTGCCAGCAGCCAAGGAGGACTAGTTAGCCACGAGCAGTACTTC. Translated, it gives CASSQGGLVSHEQYF.

The DNA of the CDR3 is TGCGCCAGCAGCCCAGACCGACAGGGAAGCAATCAGCCCCAGCATTTT. It yields the protein CASSPDRQGSNQPQHF. The J gene is TRBJ1-5, the V gene TRBV4-3; 7 bases agree with TRBD1. Unmatched junction bases numbered 7, after V lost 4 bases and J lost 1 base. CDR3 size: 16 residues. The germline CDR1 and CDR2 sequences are LGHNA and YSLEER.

A single count supports this clone. This sequence joins TRBV7-9 and TRBJ2-1; TRBD1 agrees at 9 bases. The V segment lost 4 bases and the J segment 1 base; nucleotides outside the gene matches: 8. Per germline, CDR1 SEHNR and CDR2 FQNEAQ (reference sequence). CDR3 length: 17 residues. CDR3 in DNA: TGTGCCAGCAGCTCAGCTATGGGACAGGGTTCCTACAATGAGCAGTTCTTC. Translating it yields CASSSAMGQGSYNEQFF.

The gene calls are TRBV5-4 and TRBJ2-5, with D uncertain. The V end lost 2 bases, the J end lost 5 bases, and 10 bases lay between the germline ends. The CDR3 totals 13 residues. Germline values: CDR1 SGHNT, CDR2 YYREEE (reference sequence). The CDR3 nucleotides read TGTGCCAGCAGCTTTTCCACAATGGAGACCCAGTACTTC. Protein product: CASSFSTMETQYF.

The rearrangement links TRBV5-8 to TRBJ1-3; D is unresolved. The ends were cut back, 6 bases at V and 0 bases at J, with 13 bases in the middle. This CDR3 region has 15 residues. Germline lookup yields CDR1 SGHTS and CDR2 YDEGEE. CDR3: CASTALLTSGNTIYF. In DNA form, the CDR3 reads TGTGCCAGCACAGCTCTATTGACCTCTGGAAACACCATATATTTT.

This clone was seen more than once but under ten times. This sequence joins TRBV6-2 or TRBV6-3 and TRBJ1-5, with D possibly being TRBD1 (6 bases). Trimming shortened V by 4 bases and J by 4 bases, and 14 bases separated the two germline ends. Germline V gene lookup returns CDR1 MNHEY and CDR2 SVGEGT. This CDR3 is built from 15 residues. CDR3 DNA sequence: TGTGCCAGCAGTTTCCGCGGACAGCAAAATCAGCCCCAGCATTTT. Protein sequence: CASSFRGQQNQPQHF.

The chain links TRBV4-3 to TRBJ1-5; D is undetermined. The CDR3 contains 16 residues. The germline V and J ends were trimmed by 1 base and 5 bases, with 15 bases remaining between them. The germline V gene has CDR1 LGHNA and CDR2 YSLEER. Written as DNA, the CDR3 is TGCGCCAGCAGCCAAGGGGTCAGCCCGAGGGATCAGCCCCAGCATTTT. It translates to CASSQGVSPRDQPQHF.

This chain joins TRBV5-1 and TRBJ1-2; 7 bases map to TRBD1. The CDR3 covers 17 residues. Trimming at V came to 1 base and at J to 4 bases, leaving 13 bases not matched to a gene. Germline assignment: CDR1 SGHRS and CDR2 YFSETQ. DNA of the CDR3: TGCGCCAGCAGCTTGTCCCTTAGGGGGCCCTTCCTCTATGGCTACACCTTC. Residues: CASSLSLRGPFLYGYTF.

The genes are TRBV7-2 and TRBJ2-2; 12 bases are shared with TRBD2. CDR3 length: 16 amino acids. CDR1 and CDR2 from the germline V gene are SGHTA and FQGNSA. Losses at the gene ends were 5 bases for V and 6 bases for J; bases not matched to a gene: 7. This CDR3 reads CASSPSGGAGPGELFF. The CDR3 DNA follows: TGTGCCAGCAGCCCTAGCGGGGGGGCCGGCCCCGGGGAGCTGTTTTTT.

This chain links TRBV19 with TRBJ2-7; TRBD1 matches 9 bases. Germline V CDR1 and CDR2: LNHDA, SQIVND (reference sequence). CDR3 length equals 15 residues. With V trimmed by 3 bases and J by 1 base, 4 bases remained unmatched. The CDR3 here is CASSITGGHSYEQYF. CDR3 in DNA: TGTGCCAGTAGTATTACAGGGGGCCATTCCTACGAGCAGTACTTC.